This entry lists 10 T cell receptor beta chains sequenced from one sample in a study of blood T cell repertoires in COVID-19. The table came from immunoSEQ multiplex PCR; TCRdb's copy has only in-frame clones and leaves some out. Of under 300,000 clones in the sample, 88% are singletons; the top ten hold around 2.5%. Material for sequencing was PBMCs or T cells enriched from blood (not recorded which). Source of these receptors: a woman aged 40 to 49 with acute COVID-19.

The genes are TRBV7-8 and TRBJ1-4; 12 positions agree with TRBD1. This CDR3 contains 17 residues. The junction had 7 bases not matched to a gene; V was cut back by 5 bases and J by 3 bases. Germline V lookup: CDR1 SGHVS, CDR2 FQNEAQ. The CDR3 loop is CASSTRDRGRANEKLFF. The CDR3 nucleotides read TGTGCCAGCAGCACGCGGGACAGGGGGCGGGCTAATGAAAAACTGTTTTTT.

CDR3 nucleotides: TGTGCCAGCAGTTACGGGCTAGCGGGAGCGACAGATACGCAGTATTTT. It yields the protein CASSYGLAGATDTQYF. V is TRBV6-5 and J is TRBJ2-3, with TRBD2 matching over 10 bases. The germline CDR1 and CDR2 sequences are MNHEY and SVGAGI. This CDR3 comprises 16 residues. The ends lost 2 bases at V and 3 bases at J; junction bases unmatched: 5.

The gene calls are TRBV30 and TRBJ2-3; D possibly corresponds to TRBD2 (5 bases). The CDR3 is 12 amino acids. The V gene lost 3 bases and the J gene lost 5 bases, with 9 bases spanning the gap. CDR1 and CDR2 from the germline V gene are GTSNPN and SVGIG (reference sequence). The chain's CDR3 is CAWRGVGDTQYF. Here the CDR3 DNA reads TGTGCCTGGAGGGGAGTCGGAGATACGCAGTATTTT.

V is TRBV19 and J is TRBJ1-5; 8 bases align to TRBD1. CDR3 length: 16 residues. Germline V gene data show CDR1 as LNHDA and CDR2 as SQIVND (reference sequence). The V gene end was trimmed by 6 bases and the J gene end by 2 bases; junction bases not matched to a gene: 9. The CDR3 sequence: CASRMAGGVGNQPQHF. In DNA, the CDR3 is TGTGCCAGTAGAATGGCAGGGGGCGTGGGCAATCAGCCCCAGCATTTT.

This chain joins TRBV2 and TRBJ2-7, with a possible D match to TRBD2 (6 bases). CDR3 length equals 13 residues. The germline CDR1 and CDR2 sequences are SNHLY and FYNNEI. V was pared by 3 bases and J by 12 bases, with 18 bases between. The CDR3 protein is CASSDSGVTSLYF. The CDR3 bases are TGTGCCAGCAGTGATTCGGGGGTAACTAGCCTGTACTTC.

The chain recombines TRBV7-9 with TRBJ2-2, with no clear D. The CDR3 runs to 13 residues. V was pared by 5 bases and J by 1 base, with 5 bases between. Germline CDR1 is SEHNR and CDR2 is FQNEAQ (reference sequence). The CDR3 region has the DNA TGTGCCAGCAGCAGAGGGAACACCGGGGAGCTGTTTTTT. Its protein is CASSRGNTGELFF.

V usage is TRBV24-1 and J usage is TRBJ2-3, with a weak D call TRBD1 (5 bases). The CDR3 is 16 amino acids. V lost 1 base and J lost 4, with 14 bases in between. Germline values: CDR1 KGHDR, CDR2 SFDVKD. The CDR3 sequence is CATSDFGQGVSDTQYF. The CDR3 DNA follows: TGTGCCACCAGTGATTTTGGACAAGGGGTATCAGATACGCAGTATTTT.

Worth noting for this clone: This sample also contains other DNA sequences that code for the same CDR3. The V and J genes are TRBV7-2 and TRBJ1-1; D gene unclear. Germline CDR1 and CDR2: SGHTA and FQGNSA. Trimming shortened V by 1 base and J by 1 base, and 7 bases separated the two germline ends. CDR3 length: 14 residues. The CDR3 sequence: CASSLGPGNTEAFF. The CDR3 DNA sequence: TGTGCCAGCAGCTTAGGGCCGGGGAACACTGAAGCTTTCTTT.

The chain joins TRBV5-4 to TRBJ2-7; 7 bases agree with TRBD2. The CDR3 contains 13 residues. Looked up from germline, CDR1 is SGHNT and CDR2 is YYREEE (reference sequence). The V gene end was trimmed by 4 bases and the J gene end by 9 bases; junction bases not matched to a gene: 10. The CDR3 nucleotides read TGTGCCAGCAGCGGCGGATCTTCGGGAGGGCAGTACTTC. Translation gives CASSGGSSGGQYF.

V gene TRBV10-2 combines with J gene TRBJ2-2, with 10 bases that match TRBD2. Germline trimming cut 8 bases from V and 2 bases from J; bases unmatched to any gene: 11. CDR1 is WSHSY and CDR2 is SAAADI in the germline V gene. The CDR3 covers 17 residues. CDR3 DNA sequence: TGCGCCAGCTTAAAACTAGCGGGGAATATAAACACCGGGGAGCTGTTTTTT. Its translation is CASLKLAGNINTGELFF.